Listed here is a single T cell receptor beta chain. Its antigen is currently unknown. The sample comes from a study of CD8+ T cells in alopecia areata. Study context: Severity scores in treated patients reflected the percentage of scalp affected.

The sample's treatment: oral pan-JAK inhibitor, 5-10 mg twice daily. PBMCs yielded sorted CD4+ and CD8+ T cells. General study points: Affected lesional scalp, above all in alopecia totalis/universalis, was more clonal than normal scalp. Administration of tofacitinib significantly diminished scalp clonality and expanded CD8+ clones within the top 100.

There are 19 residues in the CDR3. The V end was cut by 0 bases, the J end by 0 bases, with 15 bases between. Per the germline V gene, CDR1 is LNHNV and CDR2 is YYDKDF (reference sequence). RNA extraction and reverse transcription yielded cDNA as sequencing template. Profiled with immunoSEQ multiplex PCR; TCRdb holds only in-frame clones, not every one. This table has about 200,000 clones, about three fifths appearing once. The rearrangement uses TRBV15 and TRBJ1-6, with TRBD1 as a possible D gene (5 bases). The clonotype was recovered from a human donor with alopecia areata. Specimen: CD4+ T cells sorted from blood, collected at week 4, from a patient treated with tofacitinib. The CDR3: CATSRDLGTSTSYNSPLHF. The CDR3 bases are TGTGCCACCAGCAGAGATCTCGGGACCTCAACCTCCTATAATTCACCCCTCCACTTT.